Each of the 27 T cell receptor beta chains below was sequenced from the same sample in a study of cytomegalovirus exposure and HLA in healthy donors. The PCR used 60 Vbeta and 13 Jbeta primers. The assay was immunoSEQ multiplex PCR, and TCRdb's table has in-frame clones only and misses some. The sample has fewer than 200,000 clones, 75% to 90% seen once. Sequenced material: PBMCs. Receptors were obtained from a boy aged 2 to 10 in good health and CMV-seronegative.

The CDR3 is CASSSTGQGTEQETQYF. CDR3 nucleotides: TGTGCCAGCAGCTCCACCGGACAGGGGACGGAACAAGAGACCCAGTACTTC. The rearrangement uses TRBV27 and TRBJ2-5, with 9 bases lining up with TRBD1. Germline lookup yields CDR1 MNHEY and CDR2 SMNVEV (reference sequence). The CDR3 extends over 17 amino acids. Trimming cost V 6 bases and J 2 bases; bases outside gene matches: 13.

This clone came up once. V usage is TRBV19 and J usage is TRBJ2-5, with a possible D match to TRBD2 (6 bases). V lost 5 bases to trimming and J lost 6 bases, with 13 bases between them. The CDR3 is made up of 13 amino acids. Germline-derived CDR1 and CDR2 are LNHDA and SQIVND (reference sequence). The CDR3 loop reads CASSPGLLKTQYF. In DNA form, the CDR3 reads TGTGCCAGTAGTCCGGGACTCCTAAAGACCCAGTACTTC.

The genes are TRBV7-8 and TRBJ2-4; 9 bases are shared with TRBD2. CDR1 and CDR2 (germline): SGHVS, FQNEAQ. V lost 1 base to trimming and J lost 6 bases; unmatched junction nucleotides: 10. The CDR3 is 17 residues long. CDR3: CASSLVAAGGYTNIQYF. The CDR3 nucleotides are TGTGCCAGCAGCTTAGTGGCGGCGGGGGGGTATACAAACATTCAGTACTTC. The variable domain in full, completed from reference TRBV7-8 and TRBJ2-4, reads GAGVSQSPRYKVAKRGQDVALRCDPISGHVSLFWYQQALGQGPEFLTYFQNEAQLDKSGLPSDRFFAERPEGSVSTLKIQRTQQEDSAVYLCASSLVAAGGYTNIQYFGAGTRLSVL.

Here the CDR3 reads CASGRFAPTSGPYEQYF. The CDR3 bases are TGTGCTAGTGGCCGATTCGCCCCTACTAGCGGGCCCTACGAGCAGTACTTC. The gene calls are TRBV12-5 and TRBJ2-7, with 9 bases matching TRBD2. Per the germline V gene, CDR1 is LGHNT and CDR2 is FRNRAP. The V and J ends lost 6 bases and 2 bases, in that order; junction bases with no gene match: 14. The CDR3 covers 17 residues.

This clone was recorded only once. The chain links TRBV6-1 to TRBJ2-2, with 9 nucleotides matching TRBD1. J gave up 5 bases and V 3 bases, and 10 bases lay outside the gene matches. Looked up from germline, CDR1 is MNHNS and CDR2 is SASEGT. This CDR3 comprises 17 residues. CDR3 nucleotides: TGTGCCAGCAGTGACGACAGGGGGGGATTCTTGACCGGGGAGCTGTTTTTT. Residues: CASSDDRGGFLTGELFF.

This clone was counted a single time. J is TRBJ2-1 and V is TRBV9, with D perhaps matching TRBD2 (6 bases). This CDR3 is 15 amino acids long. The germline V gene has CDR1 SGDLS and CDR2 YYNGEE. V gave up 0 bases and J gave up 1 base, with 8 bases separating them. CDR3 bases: TGTGCCAGCAGCGTAGCGGGGGTTTCCTACAATGAGCAGTTCTTC. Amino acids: CASSVAGVSYNEQFF.

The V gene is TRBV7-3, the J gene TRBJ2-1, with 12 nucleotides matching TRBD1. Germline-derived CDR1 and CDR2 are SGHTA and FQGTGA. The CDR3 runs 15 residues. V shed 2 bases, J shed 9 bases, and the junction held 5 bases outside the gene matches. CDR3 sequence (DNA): TGTGCCAGCAGCTTATCCGGGACAGGGGGCGTTGAGCAGTTCTTC. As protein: CASSLSGTGGVEQFF.

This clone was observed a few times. The CDR3 spells CASKGDGLYTGELFF. The CDR3 DNA follows: TGTGCCAGCAAGGGGGACGGATTATACACCGGGGAGCTGTTTTTT. The rearrangement uses TRBV2 and TRBJ2-2; the D gene is possibly TRBD1 (6 bases). This CDR3 is built from 15 residues. V gave up 7 bases and J gave up 3 bases, with 15 bases separating them. The germline V gene encodes CDR1 SNHLY and CDR2 FYNNEI.

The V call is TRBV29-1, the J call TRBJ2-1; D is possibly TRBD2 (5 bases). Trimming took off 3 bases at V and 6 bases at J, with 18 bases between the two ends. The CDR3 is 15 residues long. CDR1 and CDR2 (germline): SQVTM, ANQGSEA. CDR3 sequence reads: CSVERPAGPLNEQFF. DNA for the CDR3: TGCAGCGTTGAGAGGCCGGCGGGCCCTCTCAATGAGCAGTTCTTC.

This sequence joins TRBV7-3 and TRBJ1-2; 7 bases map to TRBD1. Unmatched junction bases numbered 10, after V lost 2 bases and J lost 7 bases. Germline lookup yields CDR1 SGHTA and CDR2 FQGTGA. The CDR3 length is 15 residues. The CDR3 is CASSLEGAGGSGYTF. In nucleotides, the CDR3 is TGTGCCAGCAGCTTAGAGGGGGCAGGGGGAAGTGGCTACACCTTC.

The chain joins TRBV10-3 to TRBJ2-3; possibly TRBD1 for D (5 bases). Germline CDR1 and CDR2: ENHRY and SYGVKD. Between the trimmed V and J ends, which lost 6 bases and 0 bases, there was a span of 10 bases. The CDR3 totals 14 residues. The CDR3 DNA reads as TGTGCCATCAGCCGCAGGGTCAGCACAGATACGCAGTATTTT. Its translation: CAISRRVSTDTQYF.

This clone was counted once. CDR3 DNA sequence: TGTGCCTGGAGCCCGGGAGGAGATACGCAGTATTTT. Amino acid sequence: CAWSPGGDTQYF. The V gene is TRBV30, the J gene TRBJ2-3; 7 bases align to TRBD2. The length of the CDR3 is 12 residues. Germline V CDR1 and CDR2: GTSNPN, SVGIG (reference sequence). V gave up 3 bases and J gave up 5 bases; unmatched junction bases: 2.

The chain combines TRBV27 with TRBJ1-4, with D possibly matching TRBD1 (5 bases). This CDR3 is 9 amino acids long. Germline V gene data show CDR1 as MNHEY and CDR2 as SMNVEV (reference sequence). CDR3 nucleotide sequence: TGTCCGCGGGGCGCGGAACTGTTTTTT. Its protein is CPRGAELFF.

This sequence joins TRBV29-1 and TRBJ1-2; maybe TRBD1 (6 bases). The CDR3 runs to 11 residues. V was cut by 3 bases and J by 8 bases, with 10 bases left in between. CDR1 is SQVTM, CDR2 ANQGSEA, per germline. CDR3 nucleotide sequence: TGCAGCGTTGACGAAACAGGGGGCTACACCTTC. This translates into CSVDETGGYTF. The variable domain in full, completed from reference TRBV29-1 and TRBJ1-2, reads SAVISQKPSRDICQRGTSLTIQCQVDSQVTMMFWYRQQPGQSLTLIATANQGSEATYESGFVIDKFPISRPNLTFSTLTVSNMSPEDSSIYLCSVDETGGYTFGSGTRLTVV.

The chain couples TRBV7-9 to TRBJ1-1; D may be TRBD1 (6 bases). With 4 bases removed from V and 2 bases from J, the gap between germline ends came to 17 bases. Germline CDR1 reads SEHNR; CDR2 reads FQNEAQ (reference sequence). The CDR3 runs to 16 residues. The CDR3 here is CASSSRGPQGNTEAFF. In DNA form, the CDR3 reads TGTGCCAGCAGCTCCAGAGGACCACAGGGAAACACTGAAGCTTTCTTT.

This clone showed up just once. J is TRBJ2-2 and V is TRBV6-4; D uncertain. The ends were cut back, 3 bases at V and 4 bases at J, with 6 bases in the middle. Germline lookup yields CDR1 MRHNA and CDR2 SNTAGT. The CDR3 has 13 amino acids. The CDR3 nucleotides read TGTGCCAGCAGTGAAAGCTCCACCGGGGAGCTGTTTTTT. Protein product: CASSESSTGELFF.

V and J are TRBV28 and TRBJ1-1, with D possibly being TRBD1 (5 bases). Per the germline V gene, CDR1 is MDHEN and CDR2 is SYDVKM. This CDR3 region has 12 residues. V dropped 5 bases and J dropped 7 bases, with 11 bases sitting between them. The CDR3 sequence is CASSQTGVEAFF. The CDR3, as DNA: TGTGCCAGCAGTCAAACAGGAGTTGAAGCTTTCTTT. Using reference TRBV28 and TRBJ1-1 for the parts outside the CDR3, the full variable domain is DVKVTQSSRYLVKRTGEKVFLECVQDMDHENMFWYRQDPGLGLRLIYFSYDVKMKEKGDIPEGYSVSREKKERFSLILESASTNQTSMYLCASSQTGVEAFFGQGTRLTVV.

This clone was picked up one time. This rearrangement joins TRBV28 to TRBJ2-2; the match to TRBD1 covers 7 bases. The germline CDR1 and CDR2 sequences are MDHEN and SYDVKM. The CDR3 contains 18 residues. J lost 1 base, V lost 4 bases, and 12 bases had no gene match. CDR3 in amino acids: CASSWKQGPRRNTGELFF. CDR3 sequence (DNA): TGTGCCAGCAGTTGGAAACAGGGGCCTCGGAGGAACACCGGGGAGCTGTTTTTT.

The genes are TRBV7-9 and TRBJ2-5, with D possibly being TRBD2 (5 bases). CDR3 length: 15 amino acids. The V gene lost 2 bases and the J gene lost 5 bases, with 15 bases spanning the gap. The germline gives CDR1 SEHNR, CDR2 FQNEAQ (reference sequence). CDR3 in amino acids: CASSLRRSLGETQYF. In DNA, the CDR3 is TGTGCCAGCAGCTTAAGGAGGTCGTTGGGGGAGACCCAGTACTTC.

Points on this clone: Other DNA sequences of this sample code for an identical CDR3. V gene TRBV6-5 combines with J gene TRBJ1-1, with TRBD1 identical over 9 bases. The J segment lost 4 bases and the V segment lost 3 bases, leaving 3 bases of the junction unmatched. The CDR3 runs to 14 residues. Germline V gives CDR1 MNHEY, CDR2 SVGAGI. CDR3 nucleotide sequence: TGTGCCAGCAGTTATTCGACAGGGGGCACTGAAGCTTTCTTT. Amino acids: CASSYSTGGTEAFF.

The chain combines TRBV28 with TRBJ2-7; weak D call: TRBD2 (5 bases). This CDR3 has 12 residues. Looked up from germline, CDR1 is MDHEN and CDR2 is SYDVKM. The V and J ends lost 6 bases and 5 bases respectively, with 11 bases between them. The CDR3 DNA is TGTGCCAGCAGCAAGAGGGTCCACGAGCAGTACTTC. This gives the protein CASSKRVHEQYF. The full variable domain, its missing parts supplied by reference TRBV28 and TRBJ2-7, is DVKVTQSSRYLVKRTGEKVFLECVQDMDHENMFWYRQDPGLGLRLIYFSYDVKMKEKGDIPEGYSVSREKKERFSLILESASTNQTSMYLCASSKRVHEQYFGPGTRLTVT.

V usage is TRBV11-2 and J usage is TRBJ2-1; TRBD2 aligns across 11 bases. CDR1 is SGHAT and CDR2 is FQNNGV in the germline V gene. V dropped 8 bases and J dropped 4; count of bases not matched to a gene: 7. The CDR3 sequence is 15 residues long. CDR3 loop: CASRPGTSGYNEQFF. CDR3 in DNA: TGTGCCAGCCGGCCAGGGACTAGCGGATACAATGAGCAGTTCTTC.

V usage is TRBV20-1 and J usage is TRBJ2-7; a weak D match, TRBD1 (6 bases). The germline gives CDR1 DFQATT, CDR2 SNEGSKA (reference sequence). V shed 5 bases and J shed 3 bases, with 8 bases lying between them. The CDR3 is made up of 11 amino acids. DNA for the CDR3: TGCAGTGCTGGACAGAACTACGAGCAGTACTTC. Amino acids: CSAGQNYEQYF.

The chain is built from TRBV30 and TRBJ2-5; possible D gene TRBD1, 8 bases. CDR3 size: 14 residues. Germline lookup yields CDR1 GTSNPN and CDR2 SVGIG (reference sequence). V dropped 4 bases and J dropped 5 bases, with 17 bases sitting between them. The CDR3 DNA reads TGTGCCTGGACGGGGGGCAGGGGGCTTGAGACCCAGTACTTC. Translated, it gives CAWTGGRGLETQYF. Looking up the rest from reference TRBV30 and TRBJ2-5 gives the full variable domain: SQTIHQWPATLVQPVGSPLSLECTVEGTSNPNLYWYRQAAGRGLQLLFYSVGIGQISSEVPQNLSASRPQDRQFILSSKKLLLSDSGFYLCAWTGGRGLETQYFGPGTRLLVL.

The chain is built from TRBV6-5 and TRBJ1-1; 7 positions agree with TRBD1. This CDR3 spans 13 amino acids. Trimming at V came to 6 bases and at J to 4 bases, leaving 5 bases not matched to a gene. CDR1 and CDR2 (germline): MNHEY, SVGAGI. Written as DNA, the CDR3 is TGTGCCAGCAGAAGACAGGGATCCACTGAAGCTTTCTTT. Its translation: CASRRQGSTEAFF.

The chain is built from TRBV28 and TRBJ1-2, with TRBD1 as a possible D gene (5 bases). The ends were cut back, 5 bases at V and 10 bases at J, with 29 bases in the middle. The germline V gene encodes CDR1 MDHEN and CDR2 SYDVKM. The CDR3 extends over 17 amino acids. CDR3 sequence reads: CASSLTLSRDSRNLYTF. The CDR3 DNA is TGTGCCAGCAGTCTTACCCTCTCCCGGGACTCTCGAAACCTCTACACCTTC.

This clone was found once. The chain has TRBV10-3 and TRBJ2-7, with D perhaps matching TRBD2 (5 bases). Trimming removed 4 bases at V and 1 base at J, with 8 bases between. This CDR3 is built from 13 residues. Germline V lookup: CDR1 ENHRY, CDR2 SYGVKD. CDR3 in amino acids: CAISAPGSYEQYF. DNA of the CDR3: TGTGCCATCAGTGCTCCGGGATCCTACGAGCAGTACTTC.